This TCR beta chain was observed in a study of blood T cells in healthy people across ages. Primers used in a second PCR of roughly 6 to 11 cycles were a sample-barcoded 5' primer and a J-beta primer mix. TCRdb re-called the 5' RACE reads with MiXCR, one entry per CDR3 protein. This table has 890,000 or so distinct CDR3 sequences, approximately 67% appearing once. Sequencing was done on a sample of blood. This clonotype originated in a man between 25 and 39 years old in good health.

The CDR3 loop reads CASSQEGRVVSYTF. The CDR3 DNA reads as TGCGCCAGCAGCCAAGAGGGGAGGGTTGTCAGCTACACCTTC. J is TRBJ1-2 and V is TRBV4-3; D is unresolved. This CDR3 is 14 amino acids long. Between the trimmed V and J ends, which lost 0 bases and 9 bases, there was a span of 14 bases. Germline V CDR1 and CDR2: LGHNA, YSLEER.